This T cell receptor beta chain was observed in a study of response to subunit inactivated influenza vaccine (dated by TCRdb to 2016 to 2018). For the study in its entirety: Deep quantitative T cell receptor repertoire profiling was used in the study to track responses to a trivalent subunit inactivated influenza vaccine. Overall study outcomes, separate from this receptor: The authors suggested that each seasonal influenza vaccination may recruit only a limited number of new T cells.

Receptor amplification or capture employed RT-PCR. Sequenced using an Illumina HiSeq 2500. TCRdb's own reprocessing of the public reads used fastp at Q25 and MiXCR and kept productive beta chains. Merged by CDR3 protein, the rows form single entries marked with the most common genes and DNA. Present in this sample are 550,000 to 800,000 distinct CDR3 sequences, more than 15% of which were seen just once. The ten largest clonotypes hold 11% of the sample. The CDR3 numbers 13 residues from cysteine through phenylalanine. The read is trimmed to its CDR3 DNA, 39 bases read in frame from base 1. The junction shows trimming of 8 bases on V and 6 bases on J, and the gene matches do not reach 6 bases of it. Based on the germline V gene, the CDR1 and CDR2 sequences are MNHNS and SASEGT. This clonotype was detected a few times. Its antigen is still unknown. Qualities for individual bases were not recorded, and no much larger clone is one base off.

Recombination joined TRBV6-1 with TRBJ1-5; 8 bases in between match TRBD1. This sample comprised PBMCs from blood, obtained 11 to 12 days after vaccination. The sequence was obtained from a man in his forties or fifties who received an inactivated influenza vaccine. Donor details come from another sample of the same person, matched by shared clones. The CDR3 loop reads CASGRGQGQPQHF. The DNA sequence is given as TGTGCCAGCGGCAGGGGGCAGGGTCAGCCCCAGCATTTT.